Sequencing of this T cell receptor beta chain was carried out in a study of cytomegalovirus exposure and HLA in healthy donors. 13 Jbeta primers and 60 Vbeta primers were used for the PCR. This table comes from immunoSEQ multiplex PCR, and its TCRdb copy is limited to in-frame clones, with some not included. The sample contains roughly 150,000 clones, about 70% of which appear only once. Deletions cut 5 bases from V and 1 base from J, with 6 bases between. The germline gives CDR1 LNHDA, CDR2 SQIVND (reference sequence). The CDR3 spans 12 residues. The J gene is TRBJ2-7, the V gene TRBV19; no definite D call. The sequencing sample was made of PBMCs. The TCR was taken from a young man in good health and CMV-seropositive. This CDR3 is CASSSPSYEQYF. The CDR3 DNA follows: TGTGCCAGTAGTTCCCCATCCTACGAGCAGTACTTC.